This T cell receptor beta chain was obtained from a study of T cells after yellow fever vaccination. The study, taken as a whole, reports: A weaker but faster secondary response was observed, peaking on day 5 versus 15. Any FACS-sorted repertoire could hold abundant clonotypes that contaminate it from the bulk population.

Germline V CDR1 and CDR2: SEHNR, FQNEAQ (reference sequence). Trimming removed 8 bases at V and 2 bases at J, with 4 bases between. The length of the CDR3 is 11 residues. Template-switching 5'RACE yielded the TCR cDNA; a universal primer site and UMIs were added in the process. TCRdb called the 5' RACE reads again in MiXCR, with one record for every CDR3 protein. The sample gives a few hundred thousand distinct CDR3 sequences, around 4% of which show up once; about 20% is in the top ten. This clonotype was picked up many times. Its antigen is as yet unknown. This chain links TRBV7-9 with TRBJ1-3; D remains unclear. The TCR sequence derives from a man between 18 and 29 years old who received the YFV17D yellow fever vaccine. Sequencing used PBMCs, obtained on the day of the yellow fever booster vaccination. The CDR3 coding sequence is TGTGCCAGCGAACCTGGAAACACCATATATTTT. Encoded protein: CASEPGNTIYF.